The 23 T cell receptor beta chains presented below share a single source sample, sequenced in a study of T cell clonality in common variable immunodeficiency. Repertoires were generated with immunoSEQ multiplex PCR, while TCRdb's copy carries only in-frame clones and drops some. The profile covers tens of thousands of clones, none occurring a single time. The sequencing sample was made of peripheral blood mononuclear cells. The origin of the receptors is a person between 18 and 70 years old in good health.

This clone was seen many times. The read is 3 residues too short to cover the CDR3 end, so that end is filled in from the germline J gene. This chain connects TRBV7-8 to TRBJ2-5, with unresolved D. Trimming took off 0 bases at V and 1 base at J, with 9 bases between the two ends. Germline CDR1 reads SGHVS; CDR2 reads FQNEAQ. The CDR3 length is 15 residues. CDR3 residues: CASSLAHKGQETQYF. The DNA read from the CDR3 is TGTGCCAGCAGCTTAGCGCATAAGGGCCAAGAGACC.

A word on this clone: Read sequence stops 3 residues before the CDR3 end, and the germline J gene provides the missing end. The chain links TRBV30 to TRBJ1-2; maybe TRBD1 (6 bases). Per the germline V gene, CDR1 is GTSNPN and CDR2 is SVGIG (reference sequence). The CDR3 is 16 residues long. The sequenced CDR3 bases are TGTGCCTGCCACCCGGGTGGGACATCGCCTTCCTACGAC. Amino acid sequence: CACHPGGTSPSYD. The CDR3 in its entirety is CACHPGGTSPSYDYTF.

In its sample, this clone was seen many times. Read data end 3 residues before the CDR3 end; the end is taken from the germline J gene. The gene calls are TRBV7-9 and TRBJ2-7; D might be TRBD2 (6 bases). The germline V gene has CDR1 SEHNR and CDR2 FQNEAQ (reference sequence). Trimming shortened V by 0 bases and J by 2 bases, and 8 bases separated the two germline ends. The CDR3 totals 14 residues. The CDR3 DNA, read in part, is TGTGCCAGCAGCTTAGCCGGGGAGGCCTACGAG. Translation: CASSLAGEAYE. The CDR3 as a whole reads CASSLAGEAYEQYF. The complete variable domain, with remaining parts taken from reference TRBV7-9 and TRBJ2-7, reads DTGVSQNPRHKITKRGQNVTFRCDPISEHNRLYWYRQTLGQGPEFLTYFQNEAQLEKSRLLSDRFSAERPKGSFSTLEIQRTEQGDSAMYLCASSLAGEAYEQYFGPGTRLTVT.

This clone was recorded at least ten times. The read terminates 3 residues ahead of where the CDR3 ends, so the germline J gene completes it. The V and J genes are TRBV5-4 and TRBJ1-1; D gene ambiguous. This CDR3 is built from 13 residues. The V end was cut by 4 bases, the J end by 1 base, with 8 bases between. In germline, CDR1 is SGHNT, CDR2 YYREEE (reference sequence). The sequenced CDR3 bases are TGTGCCAGCAGCCCACAGCCGAACACTGAA. Translation: CASSPQPNTE. The whole CDR3 sequence is CASSPQPNTEAFF.

The table lists this clone with many counts. From the germline J gene comes the end of the CDR3, since the read stops 3 residues before it. This chain uses TRBV20-1 with TRBJ2-7; 10 nucleotides line up with TRBD2. Germline loops: CDR1 DFQATT, CDR2 SNEGSKA (reference sequence). CDR3 size: 13 residues. The J segment lost 3 bases and the V segment lost 7 bases, leaving 6 bases of the junction unmatched. The CDR3 sequence is CSGRTSGNYEQYF. The sequenced part of the CDR3 DNA is TGCAGTGGCCGGACTAGCGGTAACTACGAG.

This clone was counted at least ten times. One junction end does not reproduce the germline sequence, and a read error may be involved. The CDR3 end is not reached by the read, which stops 3 residues before it; the germline J gene fills it in. Other DNA sequences in the sample encode the same CDR3. The chain combines TRBV20-1 with TRBJ1-3, with 7 nucleotides matching TRBD1. CDR3 length: 15 amino acids. CDR1 is DFQATT, CDR2 SNEGSKA, per germline (reference sequence). The CDR3 spells CSARVTGISGNTIYF. The covered CDR3 bases are TGCAGTGCTAGAGTGACAGGGATCTCTGGAAACACA.

This clone has at least ten counts. The CDR3 end is not reached by the read, which stops 3 residues before it; the germline J gene fills it in. The genes are TRBV19 and TRBJ1-1; 8 bases line up with TRBD1. The CDR3 spans 17 residues. Germline V CDR1 and CDR2: LNHDA, SQIVND (reference sequence). V trimming: 4 bases; J trimming: 4 bases; junction bases outside the gene matches: 14. CDR3 sequence reads: CASSTPRGRREGTEAFF. The sequenced part of the CDR3 DNA is TGTGCCAGTAGTACCCCCAGGGGGCGCAGGGAGGGCACTGAA.

This clone was counted ten times or more. Read sequence stops 3 residues before the CDR3 end, and the germline J gene provides the missing end. The rearrangement joins TRBV9 to TRBJ1-6; D may be TRBD1 (5 bases). This CDR3 region has 14 residues. Germline V gene data show CDR1 as SGDLS and CDR2 as YYNGEE. The ends were cut back, 3 bases at V and 7 bases at J, with 11 bases in the middle. The covered CDR3 bases are TGTGCCAGCAGCGCTGGACATAGCAATTCACCC. Its protein product is CASSAGHSNSP. The whole CDR3 sequence is CASSAGHSNSPLHF.

In regard to this clone: A read error is possible here, since a much larger clone lies one base away. Read data end 3 residues before the CDR3 end; the end is taken from the germline J gene. The rearrangement joins TRBV6-2 or TRBV6-3 to TRBJ2-3; no clear D. Germline V lookup: CDR1 MNHEY, CDR2 SVGEGT. This CDR3 is 16 amino acids long. CDR3 DNA (partial): TGTGCCAGCAGTGCAGCTAGAATCGCGAGCAATCAGCCG. Protein: CASSAARIASNQP. The complete CDR3 protein is CASSAARIASNQPQYF.

This clone was observed at least ten times. The read stops 3 residues short of the end of the CDR3; the missing end is completed from the germline J gene. This chain links TRBV10-3 with TRBJ1-5, with a possible D match to TRBD1 (6 bases). The CDR3 sequence is 14 residues long. Per the germline V gene, CDR1 is ENHRY and CDR2 is SYGVKD. Trimming pared 2 bases from V and 5 bases from J, leaving 10 bases between. CDR3 amino acids: CAISEVGGDQPQHF. Incomplete CDR3 DNA: TGTGCCATCAGTGAGGTAGGGGGGGATCAGCCC.

This clone came up many times. The CDR3 end is not reached by the read, which stops 3 residues before it; the germline J gene fills it in. The chain links TRBV5-1 to TRBJ2-3, with D hard to call. CDR1 and CDR2 from the germline V gene are SGHRS and YFSETQ. The ends were cut back, 1 base at V and 3 bases at J, with 3 bases in the middle. The CDR3 has 12 amino acids. CDR3 region: CASSLPTDTQYF. Incomplete CDR3 DNA: TGCGCCAGCAGCTTGCCTACAGATACG.

This clone was observed many times. The sequence runs out 3 residues before the end of the CDR3; the remainder is reconstructed from the germline J gene. This chain links TRBV4-2 with TRBJ1-5, with TRBD1 identical over 7 bases. The length of the CDR3 is 14 residues. CDR1 LGHNA and CDR2 YNFKEQ come from the germline V gene. V shed 3 bases and J 3 bases; nucleotides not matched to a gene: 2. The CDR3 bases that were read are TGTGCCAGCAGCCAGGGACAGCTCAATCAGCCC. Protein: CASSQGQLNQP. The full CDR3 sequence reads CASSQGQLNQPQHF.

A remark on this clone: The read stops 3 residues short of the end of the CDR3; the missing end is completed from the germline J gene. The chain joins TRBV7-9 to TRBJ1-2; tentatively, D is TRBD1 (5 bases). This CDR3 comprises 15 residues. CDR1 and CDR2 (germline): SEHNR, FQNEAQ (reference sequence). The CDR3 protein is CASSRMDYGTNDYTF. Partial CDR3 DNA: TGTGCCAGCAGCCGAATGGACTACGGGACCAATGAC.

This clone showed up many times. The sequenced fragment ends 3 residues before the CDR3 boundary, so the rest is inferred from the germline J gene. This chain connects TRBV7-2 to TRBJ2-6; D possibly corresponds to TRBD2 (6 bases). The V gene lost 0 bases and the J gene lost 0 bases, with 6 bases spanning the gap. CDR3 length equals 16 residues. CDR1 and CDR2 (germline): SGHTA, FQGNSA. CDR3 sequence reads: CASSLAGGSGANVLTF. CDR3 bases read: TGTGCCAGCAGCTTAGCGGGGGGCTCTGGGGCCAACGTC.

This clone was recorded many times. With the read ending 3 residues before the CDR3 end, the germline J gene is used to fill in that end. The chain uses TRBV6-2 or TRBV6-3 and TRBJ2-7; D is perhaps TRBD2 (5 bases). This CDR3 contains 14 residues. Germline-derived CDR1 and CDR2 are MNHEY and SVGEGT. V lost 7 bases, J lost 2 bases, and 15 bases lay in between. CDR3 DNA, as far as it was read: TGTGCCAGCACGAACCCGGACTTAACCTACGAG. Encoded protein: CASTNPDLTYE. The CDR3 in its entirety is CASTNPDLTYEQYF.

In this sample, this clone turned up many times. The read finishes 3 residues shy of the CDR3 end, and the germline J gene is used to complete it. The chain has TRBV19 and TRBJ2-2; 8 bases align to TRBD2. Looked up from germline, CDR1 is LNHDA and CDR2 is SQIVND (reference sequence). V dropped 7 bases and J dropped 6; count of bases not matched to a gene: 10. The CDR3 has 15 residues. The sequenced CDR3 bases are TGTGCCAGTACCGGGGGGGGGTCCAACGCCGGGGAG. It encodes CASTGGGSNAGE. The full CDR3 reads CASTGGGSNAGELFF.

In this sample, this clone turned up many times. The CDR3 bases that were read are TGTGCCATCAGTGAGTCCGACACACTCTACGAG. Its translation: CAISESDTLYE. The CDR3, in full, reads CAISESDTLYEQYF. The chain links TRBV10-3 to TRBJ2-7; D uncertain. The read is 3 residues too short to cover the CDR3 end, so that end is filled in from the germline J gene. The CDR3 is made up of 14 amino acids. V was shortened by 0 bases and J by 3 bases, with 9 bases between the two germline ends. Germline V gene data show CDR1 as ENHRY and CDR2 as SYGVKD.

Many counts were recorded for this clone. The CDR3 here is CASSPGDRSYTF. The part of the CDR3 DNA that was read is TGTGCCAGCAGTCCCGGGGACAGAAGC. This rearrangement joins TRBV27 to TRBJ1-2, with 7 nucleotides matching TRBD1. Read coverage stops 3 residues before the CDR3 terminus; the germline J gene supplies the remainder. The CDR3 runs 12 residues. Germline V gives CDR1 MNHEY, CDR2 SMNVEV (reference sequence).

This clone was detected many times. The CDR3 end falls 3 residues outside the read, so it is completed with the germline J gene. This rearrangement joins TRBV5-1 to TRBJ2-1; D tentatively fits TRBD1 or TRBD2 (6 bases each). Germline CDR1 and CDR2: SGHRS and YFSETQ. The length of the CDR3 is 16 residues. Deletions cut 6 bases from V and 1 base from J, with 17 bases between. Incomplete CDR3 DNA: TGCGCCAGCACCTTCGGAGGGGGTTGGTCCTACAATGAG. Translating gives CASTFGGGWSYNE. The whole CDR3 region reads CASTFGGGWSYNEQFF.

This clone was seen at least ten times. Read sequence stops 3 residues before the CDR3 end, and the germline J gene provides the missing end. The genes are TRBV20-1 and TRBJ2-5; the match to TRBD1 covers 9 bases. V shed 6 bases and J 1 base; nucleotides not matched to a gene: 9. Looked up from germline, CDR1 is DFQATT and CDR2 is SNEGSKA (reference sequence). The CDR3 covers 15 residues. The CDR3 sequence: CSARPGQGPQETQYF. The sequenced part of the CDR3 DNA is TGCAGTGCACGTCCGGGACAGGGCCCCCAAGAGACC.

This clone was counted many times. Coverage ceases 3 residues before the CDR3 finishes, and the germline J gene fills in the end. The V gene is TRBV19, the J gene TRBJ2-1; 9 nucleotides align to TRBD2. Germline lookup yields CDR1 LNHDA and CDR2 SQIVND (reference sequence). The CDR3 consists of 16 residues. The junction had 5 bases not matched to a gene; V was cut back by 5 bases and J by 0 bases. CDR3 DNA (partial): TGTGCCAGTAGTTGGGCGGGAGGGAGCTCCTACAATGAG. The encoded protein is CASSWAGGSSYNE. The complete CDR3 sequence is CASSWAGGSSYNEQFF.

This clone was counted many times. The read finishes 3 residues shy of the CDR3 end, and the germline J gene is used to complete it. This rearrangement joins TRBV2 to TRBJ2-7; D uncertain. CDR3 size: 15 residues. CDR1 SNHLY and CDR2 FYNNEI come from the germline V gene. V lost 3 bases and J 2 bases, leaving 14 bases between the germline ends. The DNA read from the CDR3 is TGTGCCAGCAGTGATTTTACAGTGCTGCCCTACGAG. Protein product: CASSDFTVLPYE. Given in full, the CDR3 is CASSDFTVLPYEQYF. Complete variable domain (other parts from reference TRBV2 and TRBJ2-7): EPEVTQTPSHQVTQMGQEVILRCVPISNHLYFYWYRQILGQKVEFLVSFYNNEISEKSEIFDDQFSVERPDGSNFTLKIRSTKLEDSAMYFCASSDFTVLPYEQYFGPGTRLTVT.

This clone was observed at least ten times. The read ends 3 residues early relative to the CDR3; the germline J gene fills the gap. V usage is TRBV18 and J usage is TRBJ1-2; D is possibly TRBD1 (5 bases). The CDR3 is 14 amino acids. V lost 0 bases and J lost 5, with 10 bases in between. Germline loops: CDR1 KGHSH, CDR2 LQKENI. Partial CDR3 DNA: TGTGCCAGCTCACCACCCCAGGGTGGTTATGGC. Its protein product is CASSPPQGGYG. The full CDR3 protein reads CASSPPQGGYGYTF.